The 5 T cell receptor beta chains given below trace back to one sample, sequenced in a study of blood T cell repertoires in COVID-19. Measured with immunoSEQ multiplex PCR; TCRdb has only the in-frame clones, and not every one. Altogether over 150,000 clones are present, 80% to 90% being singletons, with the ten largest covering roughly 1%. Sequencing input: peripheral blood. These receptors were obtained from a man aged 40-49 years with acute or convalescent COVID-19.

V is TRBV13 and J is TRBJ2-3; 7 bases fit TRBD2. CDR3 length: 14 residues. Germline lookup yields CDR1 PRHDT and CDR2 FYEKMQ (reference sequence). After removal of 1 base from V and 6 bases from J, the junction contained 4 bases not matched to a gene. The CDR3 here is CASSLERGADTQYF. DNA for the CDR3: TGTGCCAGCAGCTTAGAGCGGGGCGCGGATACGCAGTATTTT. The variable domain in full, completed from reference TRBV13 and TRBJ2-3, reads AAGVIQSPRHLIKEKRETATLKCYPIPRHDTVYWYQQGPGQDPQFLISFYEKMQSDKGSIPDRFSAQQFSDYHSELNMSSLELGDSALYFCASSLERGADTQYFGPGTRLTVL.

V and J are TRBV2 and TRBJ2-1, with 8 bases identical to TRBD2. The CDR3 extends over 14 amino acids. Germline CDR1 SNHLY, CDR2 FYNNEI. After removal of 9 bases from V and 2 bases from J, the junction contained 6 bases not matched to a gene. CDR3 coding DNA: TGTGCCAGTAATCGCGGGGGGCCCTACAATGAGCAGTTCTTC. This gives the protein CASNRGGPYNEQFF.

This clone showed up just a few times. The CDR3 loop reads CASSITGGMNTEAFF. The CDR3 DNA reads as TGTGCCAGCAGTATCACAGGGGGGATGAACACTGAAGCTTTCTTT. The V gene is TRBV6-2 or TRBV6-3, the J gene TRBJ1-1; 8 positions match TRBD1. Trimming at V came to 5 bases and at J to 0 bases, leaving 5 bases not matched to a gene. The CDR3 spans 15 residues. Germline V gene data show CDR1 as MNHEY and CDR2 as SVGEGT.

The CDR3 region has the DNA TGTGCCAGCAGTGAAAACACAAACAGGGGTCGAGCTTTCTTT. Protein: CASSENTNRGRAFF. The V gene is TRBV25-1, the J gene TRBJ1-1, with 7 nucleotides matching TRBD1. V was clipped by 2 bases and J by 10 bases; unmatched bases: 10. The germline V gene encodes CDR1 MGHDK and CDR2 SYGVNS. The CDR3 consists of 14 residues.

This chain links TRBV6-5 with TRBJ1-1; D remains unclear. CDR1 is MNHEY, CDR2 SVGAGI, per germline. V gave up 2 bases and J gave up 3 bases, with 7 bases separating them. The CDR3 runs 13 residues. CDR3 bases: TGTGCCAGCAGTTACGGTGCGGACACTGAAGCTTTCTTT. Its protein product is CASSYGADTEAFF.